A selection of T cell receptor beta chains follows, all from one sample in a study of shared clonotypes between healthy human individuals. Data came from immunoSEQ multiplex PCR; TCRdb stores just in-frame clones and leaves some out. The sample has roughly 700,000 clones, about 74% seen once; the top ten hold approximately 1.6%. The sequenced sample consisted of memory CD4+ T cells sorted from blood. Every receptor here comes from a woman in her twenties or thirties in good health. CDR3s include the opening cysteine and the closing phenylalanine or tryptophan. Each record gives: CDR3 protein, CDR3 DNA, D gene, J gene, V gene, clone size. D genes are given only for firm matches. Only some rows state a clone size, as once, few, many or a class for expanded clones.

CDR3: CASSLSSGRVNTDTQYF; DNA: TGTGCCAGCAGCTTATCGAGCGGGAGGGTAAACACAGATACGCAGTATTTT; D: TRBD2; J: TRBJ2-3; V: TRBV7-2; size: -
CDR3: CASSEYIIWGRKAFF; DNA: TGTGCCAGCAGTGAATATATAATTTGGGGGCGCAAAGCTTTCTTT; D: -; J: TRBJ1-1; V: TRBV25-1; size: -
CDR3: CASLASGKYEQYF; DNA: TGTGCCAGCTTGGCTAGCGGGAAATACGAGCAGTACTTC; D: TRBD2; J: TRBJ2-7; V: TRBV2; size: -
CDR3: CASSPPITRPQHF; DNA: TGTGCCAGCAGTCCCCCGATAACCAGACCCCAGCATTTT; D: -; J: TRBJ1-5; V: TRBV28; size: -
CDR3: CASSHPRRDRFYNEQFF; DNA: TGCGCCAGCAGTCACCCACGACGGGACAGGTTTTACAATGAGCAGTTCTTC; D: TRBD1; J: TRBJ2-1; V: TRBV23-1; size: -
CDR3: CASSLARGGGYEQYF; DNA: TGTGCCAGCAGCTTAGCGCGGGGAGGAGGCTACGAGCAGTACTTC; D: -; J: TRBJ2-7; V: TRBV7-2; size: -
CDR3: CASRTRQVEGYGYTF; DNA: TGTGCCAGTAGGACCAGACAGGTGGAAGGATATGGCTACACCTTC; D: -; J: TRBJ1-2; V: TRBV19; size: -
CDR3: CASSDSGNYGYTF; DNA: TGTGCCAGCAGTGATAGCGGTAACTATGGCTACACCTTC; D: -; J: TRBJ1-2; V: TRBV2; size: few
CDR3: CASSSLNYGYTF; DNA: TGTGCCAGCAGTTCCCTGAACTATGGCTACACCTTC; D: -; J: TRBJ1-2; V: TRBV28; size: -
CDR3: CAWSRLGDSYNEQFF; DNA: TGTGCCTGGAGCCGACTTGGAGACTCCTACAATGAGCAGTTCTTC; D: -; J: TRBJ2-1; V: TRBV30; size: -
CDR3: CASSLVSAGTEAFF; DNA: TGCGCCAGCAGCTTGGTATCTGCCGGCACTGAAGCTTTCTTT; D: -; J: TRBJ1-1; V: TRBV5-1; size: -
CDR3: CSALGETQYF; DNA: TGCAGTGCTCTTGGGGAGACCCAGTACTTC; D: -; J: TRBJ2-5; V: TRBV20-1; size: -
CDR3: CAISQGTDTQYF; DNA: TGTGCCATCAGTCAGGGCACAGATACGCAGTATTTT; D: -; J: TRBJ2-3; V: TRBV10-3; size: -
CDR3: CASSPPPGQGAGRNQPQHF; DNA: TGTGCCAGCAGTCCCCCACCGGGACAGGGGGCTGGGCGCAATCAGCCCCAGCATTTT; D: TRBD1; J: TRBJ1-5; V: TRBV28; size: -
CDR3: CASSLGGSMTDTQYF; DNA: TGTGCCAGCAGTTTAGGCGGGAGTATGACAGATACGCAGTATTTT; D: TRBD2; J: TRBJ2-3; V: TRBV28; size: -
CDR3: CASSPTLTSGRTGEQFF; DNA: TGTGCCAGCAGCCCTACCCTGACTAGCGGGAGAACAGGGGAGCAGTTCTTC; D: TRBD2; J: TRBJ2-1; V: TRBV7-3; size: -
CDR3: CAGREQYF; DNA: TGTGCCGGCCGCGAGCAGTACTTC; D: -; J: TRBJ2-7; V: TRBV19; size: -
CDR3: CATNSGRADNEQFF; DNA: TGTGCCACCAATAGCGGGAGGGCCGACAATGAGCAGTTCTTC; D: TRBD2; J: TRBJ2-1; V: TRBV19; size: -
CDR3: CASSTDRDRPYEQYF; DNA: TGTGCCAGCAGTACTGACCGGGACAGACCCTACGAGCAGTACTTC; D: TRBD1; J: TRBJ2-7; V: TRBV6-1; size: -
CDR3: CAWSRHVNTEAFF; DNA: TGTGCCTGGAGCCGACACGTGAACACTGAAGCTTTCTTT; D: -; J: TRBJ1-1; V: TRBV30; size: -
CDR3: CASSEIGQGDTEAFF; DNA: TGTGCCAGCAGTGAAATAGGACAGGGAGACACTGAAGCTTTCTTT; D: TRBD1; J: TRBJ1-1; V: TRBV2; size: once
CDR3: CASSRLDSNTEAFF; DNA: TGTGCCAGCAGTCGACTGGACAGTAACACTGAAGCTTTCTTT; D: -; J: TRBJ1-1; V: TRBV28; size: -
CDR3: CASSWRSGEPHFSRGYTF; DNA: TGTGCCAGCAGTTGGAGGTCCGGGGAACCCCATTTTAGTCGCGGCTACACCTTC; D: -; J: TRBJ1-2; V: TRBV27; size: few
CDR3: CASSLRGSTNTGELFF; DNA: TGTGCCAGCAGTTTAAGGGGGTCGACGAACACCGGGGAGCTGTTTTTT; D: -; J: TRBJ2-2; V: TRBV27; size: -
CDR3: CASSLRTSGRNVDEQFF; DNA: TGTGCCAGCAGCTTGCGGACTAGCGGCCGAAATGTGGATGAGCAGTTCTTC; D: TRBD2; J: TRBJ2-1; V: TRBV7-2; size: -
CDR3: CASSGGGNEQFF; DNA: TGTGCCAGCAGCGGTGGGGGAAATGAGCAGTTCTTC; D: -; J: TRBJ2-1; V: TRBV11-2; size: -
CDR3: CAIRRSGTGGLRTGELFF; DNA: TGTGCCATCAGACGTAGCGGAACAGGGGGCTTGCGGACCGGGGAGCTGTTTTTT; D: TRBD1; J: TRBJ2-2; V: TRBV10-3; size: -